This T cell receptor (beta chain) was captured by sequencing in a study of cytomegalovirus exposure and HLA in healthy donors. This CDR3 contains 15 residues. The germline gives CDR1 SGDLS, CDR2 YYNGEE. The V segment lost 0 bases and the J segment 9 bases; nucleotides outside the gene matches: 2. The protocol was immunoSEQ multiplex PCR, while the TCRdb copy is restricted to in-frame clones and leaves out a portion. Of approximately 82,000 clones in the sample, 90% to 95% are singletons; the top ten hold 0.6% to 0.7%. The chain joins TRBV9 to TRBJ1-6; 11 positions match TRBD1. Sample: PBMCs. This TCR came from a woman in her late teens or twenties in good health and CMV-seronegative. For the CDR3, the DNA is TGTGCCAGCAGCGTAGAGGGACAGGGGGTTTCACCCCTCCACTTT. It is translated as CASSVEGQGVSPLHF.